The next 32 T cell receptor beta chains were all read from a single sample in a study of CDR3 diversity in severe acne. TCRdb processed the PCR reads anew with MiXCR; each CDR3 protein has one entry. This table has 79,000 or so distinct CDR3 sequences, 45% to 50% appearing once. Sequenced material: blood. These receptors were obtained from a male donor with severe acne vulgaris.

This clonotype occurred many times. The chain joins TRBV7-6 to TRBJ2-2; D unclear. V was clipped by 2 bases and J by 4 bases, with 8 bases between them. The CDR3 loop spans 14 amino acids. CDR1 is SGHVS and CDR2 is FNYEAQ in the germline V gene. CDR3 nucleotides: TGTGCCAGCAGCTTAAGTCAGCTCACCGGGGAGCTGTTTTTT. It encodes CASSLSQLTGELFF.

The chain carries TRBV4-3 and TRBJ1-6; D is perhaps TRBD1 (5 bases). Trimming left V 3 bases short and J 7 bases short, with 16 bases between. Germline V gene sequence: CDR1 LGHNA, CDR2 YSLEER. This CDR3 has 16 amino acids. The CDR3 here is CASSQLVGTSNSPLHF. The CDR3 DNA reads TGCGCCAGCAGCCAGCTTGTCGGGACTTCCAATTCACCCCTCCACTTT.

V is TRBV29-1 and J is TRBJ1-2; perhaps TRBD1 as D (5 bases). V was trimmed by 2 bases and J by 8 bases, leaving 9 bases between them. The CDR3 is 11 residues long. Germline CDR1 and CDR2: SQVTM and ANQGSEA. The CDR3 DNA reads as TGCAGCGTTGAATCAGGGAACGGCTACACCTTC. Protein sequence: CSVESGNGYTF. Filled out from reference TRBV29-1 and TRBJ1-2, the complete variable domain reads SAVISQKPSRDICQRGTSLTIQCQVDSQVTMMFWYRQQPGQSLTLIATANQGSEATYESGFVIDKFPISRPNLTFSTLTVSNMSPEDSSIYLCSVESGNGYTFGSGTRLTVV.

The sample holds many counts of this clonotype. This rearrangement joins TRBV6-5 to TRBJ2-7, with D possibly being TRBD1 (6 bases). V was cut by 6 bases and J by 11 bases, with 14 bases left in between. Per germline, CDR1 MNHEY and CDR2 SVGAGI. The length of the CDR3 is 11 residues. The CDR3: CASRTQGIEYV. The CDR3, as DNA: TGTGCCAGCAGGACCCAGGGGATAGAGTACGTC.

The chain links TRBV2 to TRBJ1-5, with unresolved D. Germline V gene data show CDR1 as SNHLY and CDR2 as FYNNEI. The CDR3 is 13 residues long. The CDR3 DNA reads as TGTGCGAACTCCCCCGATAGCAATCAGCCCCAGCATTTT. It specifies CANSPDSNQPQHF.

The V and J genes are TRBV16 and TRBJ2-2; D perhaps matches TRBD1 (6 bases). Germline values: CDR1 KGHSY, CDR2 FQNENV. This CDR3 has 14 residues. Between the trimmed V and J ends, which lost 6 bases and 5 bases, there was a span of 13 bases. The CDR3 nucleotides read TGTGCCAGCAGTACAGGGATTTGGACCGGGGAGCTGTTTTTT. This translates into CASSTGIWTGELFF.

In regard to this clonotype: One junction end does not reproduce the germline sequence, and a read error may be involved. This sequence joins TRBV25-1 and TRBJ1-4; D is unresolved. The CDR3 spans 16 residues. Germline V CDR1 and CDR2: MGHDK, SYGVNS. The CDR3 coding sequence is TGTGCCAGCAGTGAATGTGGGGAAGCTACTAATGAAAAACTGCTTTTT. Its protein product is CASSECGEATNEKLLF.

This chain uses TRBV24-1 with TRBJ2-1; a possible D gene is TRBD1 (6 bases). Gene TRBJ2-5 matches the end of the DNA better, so the J call may be wrong. Germline V gene sequence: CDR1 KGHDR, CDR2 SFDVKD. CDR3 length: 15 residues. The CDR3 nucleotides are TGTGCCACCAGTGATCCTCGACAGGTGGGAGAGACCCAGTACTTC. It is translated as CATSDPRQVGETQYF.

The chain carries TRBV6-6 and TRBJ1-4, with 7 bases fitting TRBD1. Germline assignment: CDR1 MNHNY and CDR2 SVGAGI (reference sequence). With V trimmed by 10 bases and J by 6 bases, 5 bases remained unmatched. The CDR3 spans 12 residues. The CDR3 DNA reads as TGTGCCACCAGGGGGGGAGATGAAAAACTGTTTTTT. Translated: CATRGGDEKLFF.

The rearrangement joins TRBV15 to TRBJ2-7; TRBD1 matches at 12 bases. Per germline, CDR1 LNHNV and CDR2 YYDKDF (reference sequence). The CDR3 is made up of 21 amino acids. Trimming took 0 bases from V and 4 from J; bases not matched to a gene: 19. Here the CDR3 reads CATSRESPGQGALRTPYEQYF. The DNA for the CDR3 is TGTGCCACCAGCAGAGAAAGTCCGGGACAGGGGGCGCTCCGGACCCCGTACGAGCAGTACTTC.

This clonotype was observed a few times. The V and J genes are TRBV7-9 and TRBJ2-5; D perhaps matches TRBD1 (6 bases). Germline V gene data show CDR1 as SEHNR and CDR2 as FQNEAQ (reference sequence). This CDR3 contains 14 residues. V gave up 4 bases and J gave up 1 base, with 10 bases separating them. CDR3 amino acids: CASSSSGVQETQYF. In nucleotides, the CDR3 is TGTGCCAGCAGCTCCTCAGGGGTCCAAGAGACCCAGTACTTC.

A remark on this clonotype: Since a much larger clone is just one base distant, this may be a read error. Lacking the conserved final phenylalanine or tryptophan, this CDR3 likely reflects a read error. The chain employs TRBV12-3 or TRBV12-4 and TRBJ2-3, with TRBD1 matching 7 bases. J was trimmed by 6 bases and V by 7 bases; bases with no gene match: 13. The CDR3 is 15 amino acids. Here the CDR3 DNA reads TGTGCCAGCACCCACCCTTGGACAGGATCGGATACGCAGTATCTT. Its protein is CASTHPWTGSDTQYL.

This clonotype was recorded at least ten times. The V call is TRBV3-1, the J call TRBJ1-2; TRBD1 aligns across 9 bases. Germline lookup yields CDR1 LGHDT and CDR2 YNNKEL (reference sequence). The CDR3 totals 14 residues. Trimming removed 2 bases from V and 7 bases from J; junction bases left unmatched: 5. This chain's CDR3 is CASSQRQGGTGYTF. In DNA form, the CDR3 reads TGTGCCAGCAGCCAAAGACAGGGGGGTACTGGCTACACCTTC.

In its sample, this clonotype is medium-sized. CDR3 sequence (DNA): TGTGCCACCAGCAGAGGAGACACTTCGTTCAACACCTTC. Encoded protein: CATSRGDTSFNTF. V usage is TRBV15 and J usage is TRBJ1-2, with no clear D. Trimming stripped 1 base from V and 12 bases from J, with 15 bases between. The CDR3 extends over 13 amino acids. Germline CDR1 LNHNV, CDR2 YYDKDF (reference sequence).

This clonotype was seen a handful of times. V gene TRBV7-2 combines with J gene TRBJ2-5; a possible D gene is TRBD2 (5 bases). Germline V lookup: CDR1 SGHTA, CDR2 FQGNSA. V was shortened by 5 bases and J by 0 bases, with 10 bases between the two germline ends. CDR3 size: 14 residues. The CDR3: CASSLPSNQETQYF. The CDR3 coding sequence is TGTGCCAGCAGCCTCCCTAGCAACCAAGAGACCCAGTACTTC. Full variable domain (rest looked up from reference TRBV7-2 and TRBJ2-5): GAGVSQSPSNKVTEKGKDVELRCDPISGHTALYWYRQSLGQGLEFLIYFQGNSAPDKSGLPSDRFSAERTGGSVSTLTIQRTQQEDSAVYLCASSLPSNQETQYFGPGTRLLVL.

This chain uses TRBV15 with TRBJ1-2, with a weak D call TRBD1 (5 bases). The V and J ends lost 10 bases and 7 bases respectively, with 19 bases between them. The CDR3 runs 13 residues. Germline CDR1 LNHNV, CDR2 YYDKDF (reference sequence). CDR3 in DNA: TGTGCCAGCAGTCCACGGGGGAGGGTTGGCTACACCTTC. Amino acids: CASSPRGRVGYTF.

This clonotype was seen ten or more times. The chain combines TRBV29-1 with TRBJ2-3; no clear D. Germline V CDR1 and CDR2: SQVTM, ANQGSEA. V shed 7 bases and J shed 2 bases, with 4 bases lying between them. CDR3 length: 10 residues. The CDR3 region has the DNA TGCAGCGGGTTCACAGATACGCAGTATTTT. Translated, it gives CSGFTDTQYF.

The chain carries TRBV7-3 and TRBJ2-7, with 11 positions matching TRBD2. This CDR3 comprises 15 residues. V dropped 2 bases and J dropped 3; count of bases not matched to a gene: 3. Germline CDR1 reads SGHTA; CDR2 reads FQGTGA. The chain's CDR3 is CASSLPGTSGYEQYF. CDR3 DNA sequence: TGTGCCAGCAGCTTACCTGGGACTAGCGGCTACGAGCAGTACTTC.

This clonotype is a singleton in its sample. The chain has TRBV20-1 and TRBJ2-1; tentatively, D is TRBD1 (5 bases). Trimming removed 4 bases at V and 0 bases at J, with 16 bases between. This CDR3 is 16 amino acids long. The germline gives CDR1 DFQATT, CDR2 SNEGSKA (reference sequence). The CDR3 DNA is TGCAGTGCTACTGACCAGACAGAAAGCTCCTACAATGAGCAGTTCTTC. It is translated as CSATDQTESSYNEQFF.

Comments on this clonotype: This may be a read error: a much more frequent sequence differs by one nucleotide. The chain carries TRBV2 and TRBJ1-2; weak D call: TRBD1 (5 bases). Germline V gene sequence: CDR1 SNHLY, CDR2 FYNNEI. The CDR3 contains 12 residues. As DNA, the CDR3 is TGTACCAGCGGGGCAGAGAACTATGGCTACACCTTC. Its protein is CTSGAENYGYTF.

Note on this clonotype: Sequence at one end of the junction differs from germline and may be a read error. This sequence joins TRBV19 and TRBJ1-5; TRBD1 matches 8 bases. The CDR3 has 16 residues. From germline, CDR1 is LNHDA and CDR2 SQIVND (reference sequence). The CDR3 nucleotides are TGTGCCAGTAGTATTCCGGGACAGGTTAGCGATCAGCCCCAGCATTTT. This gives the protein CASSIPGQVSDQPQHF. Supplemented by reference TRBV19 and TRBJ1-5, the full variable domain reads DGGITQSPKYLFRKEGQNVTLSCEQNLNHDAMYWYRQDPGQGLRLIYYSQIVNDFQKGDIAEGYSVSREKKESFPLTVTSAQKNPTAFYLCASSIPGQVSDQPQHFGDGTRLSIL.

This clonotype was recorded only once. The V call is TRBV4-1, the J call TRBJ2-5, with D possibly called TRBD1 or TRBD2 (5 bases each). CDR1 is MGHRA, CDR2 YSYEKL, per germline. Trimming removed 1 base from V and 7 bases from J, with 16 bases in between. This CDR3 is built from 15 residues. The CDR3: CASSQVGVPPATQYF. The CDR3 nucleotides are TGCGCCAGCAGCCAAGTGGGGGTTCCTCCGGCGACCCAGTACTTC.

Points on this clonotype: The CDR3 carries no conserved terminal phenylalanine or tryptophan, so it likely arises from a read error. The limits of the CDR3 on the DNA are not certain, so only TCRdb's listed CDR3 is given. The rearrangement links TRBV10-3 to TRBJ2-5; TRBD1 was called by the table and not checked on the DNA. The germline V gene encodes CDR1 ENHRY and CDR2 SYGVKD. The CDR3 has 17 amino acids, counting both end residues. This CDR3 is CAISQTQDRGNGYTFGS.

About this clonotype: Just one base apart from a much larger clone, this may be a read error. V and J are TRBV28 and TRBJ2-7; TRBD2 is a possible D gene (6 bases). Trimming removed 6 bases at V and 7 bases at J, with 16 bases between. The CDR3 contains 13 residues. In germline, CDR1 is MDHEN, CDR2 SYDVKM. The CDR3: CASRLQRAGEQYF. The DNA of the CDR3 is TGTGCCAGCAGATTACAGCGGGCTGGGGAGCAGTACTTC.

With regard to this clonotype: Being one base from a much bigger clone, this may be a read error. The DNA of the CDR3 is TGTGCCAGCAGCGTAGAAGGGAGAACCACCGGGAAGCTGTTTTTT. This translates into CASSVEGRTTGKLFF. The rearrangement uses TRBV9 and TRBJ2-2; D might be TRBD2 (5 bases). Germline V lookup: CDR1 SGDLS, CDR2 YYNGEE. The CDR3 spans 15 residues.

The gene calls are TRBV25-1 and TRBJ2-2; 7 nucleotides line up with TRBD1. CDR1 is MGHDK, CDR2 SYGVNS, per germline. V was clipped by 6 bases and J by 1 base; unmatched bases: 8. This CDR3 comprises 16 residues. Written as DNA, the CDR3 is TGTGCCAGCAGGGCAACCGGGACAGTGAACACCGGGGAGCTGTTTTTT. Translating it yields CASRATGTVNTGELFF.

The V call is TRBV5-1, the J call TRBJ2-2; TRBD1 aligns across 9 bases. Germline V CDR1 and CDR2: SGHRS, YFSETQ. This CDR3 contains 12 residues. V lost 8 bases, J lost 6 bases, and 2 bases stayed unmatched. The CDR3 reads CASTGGPGELFF. The CDR3, as DNA: TGCGCCAGTACAGGGGGCCCCGGGGAGCTGTTTTTT.

This clonotype has ten or more counts. The gene calls are TRBV28 and TRBJ2-5, with 8 positions matching TRBD1. Per the germline V gene, CDR1 is MDHEN and CDR2 is SYDVKM. The ends lost 6 bases at V and 3 bases at J; junction bases unmatched: 0. The CDR3 spans 12 residues. The CDR3 region has the DNA TGTGCCAGCAGGACAGGGGAAGAGACCCAGTACTTC. It specifies CASRTGEETQYF.

This clonotype was detected only a few times. The chain carries TRBV20-1 and TRBJ2-5; no firm D call. The V gene's germline CDR1 is DFQATT and CDR2 SNEGSKA (reference sequence). The ends were cut back, 0 bases at V and 1 base at J, with 15 bases in the middle. The CDR3 spans 16 residues. The CDR3 reads CSARDILAAVQETQYF. In DNA form, the CDR3 reads TGCAGTGCTAGAGATATTCTGGCGGCGGTCCAAGAGACCCAGTACTTC.

This clonotype has a count of ten or more. The chain links TRBV20-1 to TRBJ2-4, with D perhaps TRBD1 (5 bases). Deletions cut 6 bases from V and 2 bases from J, with 17 bases between. CDR1 and CDR2 (germline): DFQATT, SNEGSKA (reference sequence). This CDR3 has 15 amino acids. Here the CDR3 reads CSALRQTGPKNIQYF. In nucleotides, the CDR3 is TGCAGTGCCCTAAGACAAACAGGTCCCAAAAACATTCAGTACTTC.

The V and J genes are TRBV6-5 and TRBJ2-1; 7 bases are a match to TRBD1. CDR3 length: 13 amino acids. With 1 base clipped from V and 8 bases from J, the junction kept 2 bases outside the gene matches. CDR1 is MNHEY, CDR2 SVGAGI, per germline. CDR3 DNA sequence: TGTGCCAGCAGTTACTTTCAGGGGGATGAGCAGTTCTTC. Residues: CASSYFQGDEQFF.

There are a few counts of this clonotype. The chain uses TRBV10-1 and TRBJ1-2; 8 positions match TRBD1. With 5 bases clipped from V and 4 bases from J, the junction kept 6 bases outside the gene matches. The CDR3 spans 14 residues. The germline V gene encodes CDR1 WNHNN and CDR2 SYGVQD (reference sequence). The CDR3 protein is CASSPGTGAYGYTF. The CDR3, as DNA: TGCGCCAGCAGTCCCGGGACAGGAGCCTATGGCTACACCTTC.